A selection of T cell receptor beta chains follows, all from one sample in a study of shared clonotypes between healthy human individuals. The table came from immunoSEQ multiplex PCR; TCRdb's copy has only in-frame clones and leaves some out. The sample lists more than 2 million clones, approximately 96% occurring once. The specimen sequenced was naive CD4+ T cells sorted from blood. These receptors came from a man aged 18 to 30 in good health. The CDR3 runs from the conserved cysteine through the conserved F or W. D genes are given only for firm matches.

cdr3_aa: CASSYWTSGSTDTQYF
cdr3_nt: TGTGCCAGCAGCTACTGGACTAGCGGTAGCACAGATACGCAGTATTTT
j_call: TRBJ2-3
d_call: TRBD2
v_call: TRBV11-2

cdr3_aa: CASSFGGGETQYF
cdr3_nt: TGTGCCAGCAGCTTTGGCGGAGGCGAGACCCAGTACTTC
j_call: TRBJ2-5
d_call: .
v_call: TRBV5-4

cdr3_aa: CASKDGGAGETQYF
cdr3_nt: TGTGCCAGCAAGGACGGGGGGGCCGGAGAGACCCAGTACTTC
j_call: TRBJ2-5
d_call: TRBD2
v_call: TRBV2

cdr3_aa: CASSPYPGELFF
cdr3_nt: TGTGCCAGCAGCCCCTACCCCGGGGAGCTGTTTTTT
j_call: TRBJ2-2
d_call: .
v_call: TRBV28

cdr3_aa: CASSLDGAVTEAFF
cdr3_nt: TGTGCCAGCAGCTTGGACGGGGCGGTCACTGAAGCTTTCTTT
j_call: TRBJ1-1
d_call: .
v_call: TRBV5-8

cdr3_aa: CASSSGSSYNEQFF
cdr3_nt: TGTGCCAGCTCTAGCGGGAGCTCCTACAATGAGCAGTTCTTC
j_call: TRBJ2-1
d_call: TRBD2
v_call: TRBV7-2

cdr3_aa: CASSRQQSTDTQYF
cdr3_nt: TGTGCCAGCAGCCGCCAACAGTCCACAGATACGCAGTATTTT
j_call: TRBJ2-3
d_call: .
v_call: TRBV6-6

cdr3_aa: CASSDFVQGGGRQYF
cdr3_nt: TGCGCCAGCAGTGACTTTGTACAGGGAGGGGGCAGACAGTACTTC
j_call: TRBJ2-7
d_call: .
v_call: TRBV10-2

cdr3_aa: CASSLGTGLYGYTF
cdr3_nt: TGTGCCAGCAGCTTAGGCACGGGACTCTATGGCTACACCTTC
j_call: TRBJ1-2
d_call: .
v_call: TRBV7-2

cdr3_aa: CASSSGAVTGELFF
cdr3_nt: TGCGCCAGCAGCTCGGGGGCCGTCACCGGGGAGCTGTTTTTT
j_call: TRBJ2-2
d_call: .
v_call: TRBV5-1